This TCR beta chain was identified during a study of OX40 agonist ivuxolimab in advanced cancers. Study overall: An agonistic human IgG2 monoclonal antibody against OX40 (CD134) was given. Two patients with cutaneous melanoma and one with hepatocellular carcinoma, three in total, showed partial responses.

Patients had blood sampled at baseline and again on cycle 4 day 1 and cycle 7 day 1. The assay was immunoSEQ multiplex PCR, and TCRdb's table has in-frame clones only and misses some. The sample comprises roughly 66,000 clones, 75% to 85% of which are singletons, and 1.2% rests with the top ten. Germline V CDR1 and CDR2: ENHRY, SYGVKD. The CDR3 is 14 residues long. V gave up 4 bases and J gave up 1 base, with 10 bases separating them. Whole-study results and caveats: The study observed clonal expansion of CD4+ and CD8+ blood T cells by week 6 at 0.1 to 3.0 mg/kg.

Turning to this clone: Its antigen is not identified.

The chain is built from TRBV10-3 and TRBJ1-1; perhaps TRBD1 as D (5 bases). This specimen consisted of CD4+ or CD8+ T cells sorted from blood, obtained in a trial of the OX40 agonist ivuxolimab. The sequence was obtained from an adult with an advanced solid tumor such as melanoma, head and neck, liver or kidney cancer. The CDR3: CAISVGTSNTEAFF. CDR3 nucleotides: TGTGCCATCAGTGTTGGGACTTCGAACACTGAAGCTTTCTTT.